This T cell receptor (beta chain) was documented in a study of cytomegalovirus exposure and HLA in healthy donors. Germline-derived CDR1 and CDR2 are SGHAT and FQNNGV. This CDR3 has 14 residues. V lost 6 bases, J lost 0 bases, and 4 bases stayed unmatched. The sample holds a few counts of this clone. The primer mix had 60 Vbeta and 13 Jbeta primers. Generated by immunoSEQ multiplex PCR, the TCRdb table keeps only in-frame clones and is missing some. In the table there are about 120,000 clones, about three fifths of which are singletons. The V call is TRBV11-2, the J call TRBJ1-1, with TRBD1 identical over 7 bases. The source of this sequence is a middle-aged man in good health and CMV-seropositive. Sequenced sample: PBMCs. CDR3 region: CASRYGTVNTEAFF. CDR3 in DNA: TGTGCCAGCAGGTATGGGACAGTGAACACTGAAGCTTTCTTT.